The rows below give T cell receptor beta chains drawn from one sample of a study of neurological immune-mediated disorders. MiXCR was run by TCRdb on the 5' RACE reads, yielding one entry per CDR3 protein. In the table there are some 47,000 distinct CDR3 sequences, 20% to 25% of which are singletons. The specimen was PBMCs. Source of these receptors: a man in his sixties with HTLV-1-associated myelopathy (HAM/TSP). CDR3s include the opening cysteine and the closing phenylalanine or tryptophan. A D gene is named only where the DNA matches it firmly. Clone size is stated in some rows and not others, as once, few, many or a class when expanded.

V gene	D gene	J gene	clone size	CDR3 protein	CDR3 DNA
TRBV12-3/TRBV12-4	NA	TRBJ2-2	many	CASSQPGGELFF	TGTGCCAGCAGCCAACCGGGCGGGGAGCTGTTTTTT
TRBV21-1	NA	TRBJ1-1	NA	CASCKGGVGTGDTEAFF	TGTGCCAGCTGCAAAGGGGGCGTTGGGACAGGGGACACTGAAGCTTTCTTT
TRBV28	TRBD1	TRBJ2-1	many	CASTVGTGGIDEQFF	TGTGCCAGCACTGTAGGGACAGGGGGTATCGATGAGCAGTTCTTC
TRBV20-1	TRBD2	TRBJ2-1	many	CSASLSLADNEQFF	TGCAGTGCTAGCCTTTCACTAGCGGACAATGAGCAGTTCTTC
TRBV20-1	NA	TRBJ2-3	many	CSASASPSTDTQYF	TGCAGTGCTAGCGCTAGCCCTAGCACAGATACGCAGTATTTT
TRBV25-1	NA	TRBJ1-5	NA	CASSGAGGNQPQHF	TGTGCCAGCAGTGGGGCAGGGGGCAATCAGCCCCAGCATTTT
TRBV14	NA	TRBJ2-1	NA	CASSQEGPRTNSYNEQFF	TGTGCCAGCAGCCAAGAGGGCCCCCGGACTAACTCCTACAATGAGCAGTTCTTC
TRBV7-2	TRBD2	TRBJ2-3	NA	CASSLQSGRAGDTQYF	TGTGCCAGCAGCTTACAGAGCGGGAGGGCGGGAGATACGCAGTATTTT
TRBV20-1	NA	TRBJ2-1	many	CSAKDSYNEQFF	TGCAGTGCTAAGGACTCTTACAATGAGCAGTTCTTC
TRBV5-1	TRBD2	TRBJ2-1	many	CASSPTTSGSFEQFF	TGCGCCAGCAGCCCAACGACTAGCGGGAGTTTTGAGCAGTTCTTC
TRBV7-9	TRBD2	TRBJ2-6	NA	CASSLRRGVVSGANVLTF	TGTGCCAGCAGCCTAAGGCGGGGGGTAGTCTCTGGGGCCAACGTCCTGACTTTC
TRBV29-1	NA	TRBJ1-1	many	CSVVTQGSDRAEAFF	TGCAGCGTAGTAACCCAGGGCTCTGATAGAGCTGAAGCTTTCTTT
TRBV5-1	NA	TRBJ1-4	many	CASTRADPSGEKLFF	TGCGCCAGCACCCGGGCCGACCCGTCGGGTGAAAAACTGTTTTTT
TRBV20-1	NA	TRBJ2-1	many	CSVRGYEVNEQFF	TGCAGTGTTCGGGGGTACGAGGTCAATGAGCAGTTCTTC
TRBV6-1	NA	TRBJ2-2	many	CASSEKGRGNTGELFF	TGTGCCAGCAGTGAGAAGGGCAGGGGTAACACCGGGGAGCTGTTTTTT
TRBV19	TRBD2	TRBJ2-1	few	CASSLSGSYNEQFF	TGTGCCAGTAGCCTTAGCGGGAGCTACAATGAGCAGTTCTTC
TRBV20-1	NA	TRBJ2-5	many	CSRSSPGGGETQYF	TGCAGTCGGTCCTCTCCTGGGGGAGGAGAGACCCAGTACTTC
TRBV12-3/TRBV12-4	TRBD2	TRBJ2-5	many	CASSFGAGGGETQYF	TGTGCCAGCAGTTTTGGAGCGGGAGGGGGAGAGACCCAGTACTTC
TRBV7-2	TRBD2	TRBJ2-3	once	CASSWGRDRPQYF	TGTGCCAGCAGCTGGGGGAGGGACCGGCCGCAGTATTTT
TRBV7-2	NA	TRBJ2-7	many	CASSLSRRQYF	TGTGCCAGCAGCTTAAGTCGGAGGCAGTACTTC
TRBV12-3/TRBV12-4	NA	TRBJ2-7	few	CASSVSLSYEQYF	TGTGCCAGCAGTGTGTCCCTCTCCTACGAGCAGTACTTC
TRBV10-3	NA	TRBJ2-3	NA	CAIRTGPSTDTQYF	TGTGCCATCAGAACAGGACCCAGCACAGATACGCAGTATTTT
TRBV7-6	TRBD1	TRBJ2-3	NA	CASSLLGRGQADTQYF	TGTGCCAGCAGCTTATTGGGCAGGGGGCAGGCAGATACGCAGTATTTT
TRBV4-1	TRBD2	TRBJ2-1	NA	CASSQDEPSGRWNEQFF	TGCGCCAGCAGCCAAGATGAGCCTAGCGGGAGGTGGAATGAGCAGTTCTTC
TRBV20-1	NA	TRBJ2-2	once	CSVRGCTGTGELFF	TGCAGTGTTAGGGGCTGCACCGGGACCGGGGAGCTGTTTTTT
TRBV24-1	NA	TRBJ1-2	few	CATRPVDGYTF	TGTGCCACCAGACCAGTAGATGGCTACACCTTC
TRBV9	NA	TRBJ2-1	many	CASSARGPTHEQFF	TGTGCCAGCAGCGCGAGGGGACCCACACATGAGCAGTTCTTC
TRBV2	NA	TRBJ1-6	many	CASSKGGENSPLHF	TGTGCCAGCAGTAAAGGAGGGGAGAATTCACCCCTCCACTTT
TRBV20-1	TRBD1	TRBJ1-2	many	CSAKYQGQGYGYTF	TGCAGTGCTAAATACCAAGGACAGGGCTATGGCTACACCTTC
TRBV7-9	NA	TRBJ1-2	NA	CASSSRDRNYGYTF	TGTGCCAGCAGCTCCCGGGACCGTAACTATGGCTACACCTTC
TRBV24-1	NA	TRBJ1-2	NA	CATRDRNYGYTF	TGTGCCACCAGGGACAGAAACTATGGCTACACCTTC
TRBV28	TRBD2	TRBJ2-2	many	CASSTTGLFNGLIAGVTGELFF	TGTGCCAGCAGTACAACTGGACTTTTCAACGGATTAATAGCGGGAGTTACCGGGGAGCTGTTTTTT
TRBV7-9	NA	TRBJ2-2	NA	CASSRTEGELFF	TGTGCCAGCAGCCGGACTGAGGGAGAGCTGTTTTTT
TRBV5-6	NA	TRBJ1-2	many	CASSLSGTWYGYTF	TGTGCCAGCAGCTTGTCGGGAACATGGTATGGCTACACCTTC
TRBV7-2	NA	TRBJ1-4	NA	CASSLGSSGGGANEKLFF	TGTGCCAGCAGCTTAGGGTCGAGTGGGGGTGGGGCTAATGAAAAACTGTTTTTT
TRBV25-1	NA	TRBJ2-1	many	CASSEYRGYYNEQFF	TGTGCCAGCAGTGAATACAGGGGCTACTACAATGAGCAGTTCTTC
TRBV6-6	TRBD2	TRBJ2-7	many	CASTATSARYEQYF	TGTGCCAGCACCGCAACTAGCGCCCGGTACGAGCAGTACTTC
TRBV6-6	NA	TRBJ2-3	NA	CASSDFASTDTQYF	TGTGCCAGCAGTGACTTTGCCTCCACAGATACGCAGTATTTT
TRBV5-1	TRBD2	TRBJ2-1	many	CASSPLAGGPNEQFF	TGCGCCAGCAGCCCACTAGCGGGAGGGCCGAATGAGCAGTTCTTC
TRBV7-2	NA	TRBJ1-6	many	CASSLEATTYNSPLHF	TGTGCCAGCAGCTTAGAGGCCACGACCTATAATTCACCCCTCCACTTT